This T cell receptor beta chain originates from a study of blood T cell repertoires in COVID-19. The wider study: Spain, Italy and the United States supplied samples that represented acute and convalescent COVID-19. T cells, B-cell-depleted T cells, or PBMCs provided the cDNA or gDNA that served as material.

CDR3 length equals 14 residues. V was clipped by 3 bases and J by 4 bases; unmatched bases: 4. Germline assignment: CDR1 DFQATT and CDR2 SNEGSKA (reference sequence). The authors' processing: Reference gene primer amplification gave nucleated cell count estimates. TCRdb's copy holds only in-frame clones and misses some; the assay was immunoSEQ multiplex PCR. The DNA gave D and trimming, while V, J and clone size come from that table. The table has around 100,000 clones, 89% seen once. The V and J genes are TRBV20-1 and TRBJ1-4; 8 bases are shared with TRBD1. The sample comprised peripheral blood. The source of this sequence is a woman in her sixties with acute or convalescent COVID-19. CDR3 sequence (DNA): TGCAGTGCTAGTGCAGGGGGCAGTAATGAAAAACTGTTTTTT. This translates into CSASAGGSNEKLFF.